This entry lists 21 T cell receptor beta chains sequenced from one sample in a study of cytomegalovirus exposure and HLA in healthy donors. 60 Vbeta and 13 Jbeta primers were used in PCR. The method was immunoSEQ multiplex PCR; TCRdb's version includes in-frame clones alone and lacks a portion of them. The table records about 140,000 clones, approximately 80% of them present only once. The sequencing input was PBMCs. These receptors were collected from a woman aged 40 to 49 in good health and CMV-seronegative.

The J gene is TRBJ2-7, the V gene TRBV6-5; D is ambiguous. Germline CDR1 and CDR2: MNHEY and SVGAGI. V gave up 6 bases and J gave up 0 bases, with 9 bases separating them. The CDR3 consists of 13 residues. The CDR3 nucleotides read TGTGCCAGCAGCCTCGACAACTCCTACGAGCAGTACTTC. This codes for CASSLDNSYEQYF.

This clone was counted between two and nine times. This chain uses TRBV18 with TRBJ2-3; 10 nucleotides agree with TRBD2. Germline CDR1 KGHSH, CDR2 LQKENI. Trimming at V came to 5 bases and at J to 2 bases, leaving 10 bases not matched to a gene. CDR3 length equals 17 residues. CDR3 region: CASSLTRTSGNTDTQYF. The CDR3 nucleotides are TGTGCCAGCTCATTGACTCGGACTAGCGGTAACACAGATACGCAGTATTTT. The full variable domain, with the rest looked up from reference TRBV18 and TRBJ2-3, is NAGVMQNPRHLVRRRGQEARLRCSPMKGHSHVYWYRQLPEEGLKFMVYLQKENIIDESGMPKERFSAEFPKEGPSILRIQQVVRGDSAAYFCASSLTRTSGNTDTQYFGPGTRLTVL.

V is TRBV12-5 and J is TRBJ1-2; D possibly corresponds to TRBD1 (5 bases). The CDR3 totals 14 residues. V lost 3 bases, J lost 8 bases, and 16 bases lay in between. From germline, CDR1 is LGHNT and CDR2 FRNRAP. The DNA for the CDR3 is TGTGCTAGTGGTTTAGGAGGGGACCCTAGGGGCTACACCTTC. This codes for CASGLGGDPRGYTF.

The rearrangement uses TRBV29-1 and TRBJ2-1, with D possibly matching TRBD2 (6 bases). V was shortened by 6 bases and J by 4 bases, with 16 bases between the two germline ends. The CDR3 contains 14 residues. Germline V gene lookup returns CDR1 SQVTM and CDR2 ANQGSEA. CDR3 nucleotides: TGCAGCGTGCGGGACTCTTCACGATACAATGAGCAGTTCTTC. Its translation is CSVRDSSRYNEQFF.

A remark on this clone: The junction does not match germline at one end; this may be a read error. This chain links TRBV7-3 with TRBJ2-3, with 11 bases fitting TRBD2. From germline, CDR1 is SGHTA and CDR2 FQGTGA. The CDR3 contains 16 residues. Here the CDR3 reads CSSSLVAGGSTDTQYF. DNA for the CDR3: TGTTCCAGCAGCTTAGTAGCGGGGGGGAGCACAGATACGCAGTATTTT. The full variable domain, in which reference TRBV7-3 and TRBJ2-3 provide the parts outside the CDR3, is GAGVSQTPSNKVTEKGKYVELRCDPISGHTALYWYRQSLGQGPEFLIYFQGTGAADDSGLPNDRFFAVRPEGSVSTLKIQRTERGDSAVYLCSSSLVAGGSTDTQYFGPGTRLTVL.

CDR3 nucleotide sequence: TGTGCCAGCAGCCTACAGACTAGCTTGTACGAGCAGTACTTC. Encoded protein: CASSLQTSLYEQYF. The chain couples TRBV7-2 to TRBJ2-7; TRBD2 matches 7 bases. With 5 bases clipped from V and 4 bases from J, the junction kept 8 bases outside the gene matches. The CDR3 runs to 14 residues. Germline CDR1 and CDR2: SGHTA and FQGNSA.

The rearrangement uses TRBV4-3 and TRBJ2-7; D is perhaps TRBD2 (5 bases). V was cut by 2 bases and J by 3 bases, with 8 bases left in between. CDR3 length: 13 residues. CDR1 is LGHNA, CDR2 YSLEER, per germline. The CDR3 nucleotides are TGCGCCAGCAGCCAATACCGGGGCTACGAGCAGTACTTC. The encoded protein is CASSQYRGYEQYF.

The rearrangement links TRBV28 to TRBJ1-6; TRBD1 is a possible D gene (6 bases). V was pared by 9 bases and J by 9 bases, with 15 bases between. This CDR3 spans 13 amino acids. Germline V gene sequence: CDR1 MDHEN, CDR2 SYDVKM. CDR3 in amino acids: CASSRTVVSPLHF. The CDR3 coding sequence is TGTGCCAGTTCACGGACAGTGGTTTCACCCCTCCACTTT.

The gene calls are TRBV28 and TRBJ2-7; 7 nucleotides match TRBD1. J lost 4 bases, V lost 6 bases, and 9 bases had no gene match. This CDR3 comprises 14 residues. CDR1 and CDR2 (germline): MDHEN, SYDVKM. CDR3: CASRTGTVLYEQYF. CDR3 DNA: TGTGCCAGCAGGACCGGGACAGTTTTATACGAGCAGTACTTC.

The CDR3 DNA is TGCGCCAGCAGCCAACCCTCTTCCGGGACTAGCGGTTACTACGAGCAGTACTTC. Residues: CASSQPSSGTSGYYEQYF. The V and J genes are TRBV4-1 and TRBJ2-7, with 11 bases fitting TRBD2. V gave up 2 bases and J gave up 3 bases; unmatched junction bases: 12. Germline CDR1 reads MGHRA; CDR2 reads YSYEKL. There are 18 residues in the CDR3.

The chain carries TRBV7-8 and TRBJ1-4; the D gene is possibly TRBD1 (5 bases). Trimming removed 5 bases from V and 0 bases from J, with 10 bases in between. The germline V gene has CDR1 SGHVS and CDR2 FQNEAQ. The CDR3 consists of 15 residues. CDR3 amino acids: CASSPRTPTNEKLFF. CDR3 nucleotides: TGTGCCAGCAGCCCTAGGACACCAACTAATGAAAAACTGTTTTTT.

The genes are TRBV19 and TRBJ1-2; 10 nucleotides line up with TRBD1. V lost 6 bases to trimming and J lost 3 bases; unmatched junction nucleotides: 10. The CDR3 is made up of 16 amino acids. Germline-derived CDR1 and CDR2 are LNHDA and SQIVND (reference sequence). CDR3 amino acids: CASRLSRGQGYYGYTF. DNA of the CDR3: TGTGCCAGTAGACTCTCGAGGGGACAGGGGTACTATGGCTACACCTTC.

The table lists this clone with a few counts. The CDR3 is CASSLEGHRGPTDTQYF. The CDR3 DNA reads TGTGCCAGCAGCTTGGAGGGGCACCGCGGCCCCACAGATACGCAGTATTTT. The chain has TRBV5-4 and TRBJ2-3, with D maybe TRBD1 (5 bases). The germline CDR1 and CDR2 sequences are SGHNT and YYREEE (reference sequence). This CDR3 has 17 residues. The ends were cut back, 0 bases at V and 2 bases at J, with 16 bases in the middle.

This chain joins TRBV27 and TRBJ1-2, with a possible D match to TRBD1 (6 bases). Trimming took 8 bases from V and 0 from J, leaving 13 bases between them. Germline CDR1 reads MNHEY; CDR2 reads SMNVEV (reference sequence). There are 14 residues in the CDR3. The CDR3 DNA follows: TGTGCCAGCGGAAAGCACAGGGCTAACTATGGCTACACCTTC. It is translated as CASGKHRANYGYTF.

The chain links TRBV5-4 to TRBJ1-2; 10 bases are a match to TRBD1. V shed 4 bases and J 4 bases; nucleotides not matched to a gene: 4. The CDR3 runs to 14 residues. Looked up from germline, CDR1 is SGHNT and CDR2 is YYREEE (reference sequence). The CDR3 reads CASSLWDRGYGYTF. As DNA, the CDR3 is TGTGCCAGCAGCCTATGGGACAGGGGCTATGGCTACACCTTC.

This clone was seen just once. The V call is TRBV7-2, the J call TRBJ2-7; TRBD2 aligns across 11 bases. Germline-derived CDR1 and CDR2 are SGHTA and FQGNSA. CDR3 size: 16 residues. V shed 0 bases and J 1 base; nucleotides not matched to a gene: 2. The CDR3 is CASSLAASGGSYEQYF. Written as DNA, the CDR3 is TGTGCCAGCAGCTTAGCTGCTAGCGGGGGGTCCTACGAGCAGTACTTC.

J is TRBJ1-1 and V is TRBV19; D uncertain. The CDR3 loop spans 10 amino acids. CDR1 is LNHDA, CDR2 SQIVND, per germline (reference sequence). V was clipped by 7 bases and J by 6 bases, with 6 bases between them. In DNA form, the CDR3 reads TGTGCCAGTATCGGGGCTGAAGCTTTCTTT. Its translation: CASIGAEAFF.

This clone was seen just once. This rearrangement joins TRBV30 to TRBJ2-7; possible D gene TRBD1, 5 bases. Germline CDR1 GTSNPN, CDR2 SVGIG (reference sequence). V dropped 7 bases and J dropped 3 bases, with 22 bases sitting between them. The CDR3 length is 15 residues. The CDR3 nucleotides are TGTGCCTTAAACGCCAGAGACAGTTGGGACTACGAGCAGTACTTC. Residues: CALNARDSWDYEQYF.

The V call is TRBV5-1, the J call TRBJ2-1; 8 bases fit TRBD2. The CDR3 consists of 15 residues. Trimming removed 4 bases from V and 2 bases from J; junction bases left unmatched: 5. CDR1 and CDR2 from the germline V gene are SGHRS and YFSETQ. The CDR3 is CASSDLAGAYNEQFF. The CDR3 DNA sequence: TGCGCCAGCAGCGATCTAGCGGGTGCCTACAATGAGCAGTTCTTC.

The genes are TRBV5-1 and TRBJ2-7, with TRBD1 as a possible D gene (6 bases). The CDR3 has 15 residues. The germline V and J ends were trimmed by 0 bases and 5 bases, with 15 bases remaining between them. From germline, CDR1 is SGHRS and CDR2 YFSETQ. CDR3 in amino acids: CASSLVAGATDEQYF. For the CDR3, the DNA is TGCGCCAGCAGCTTGGTTGCAGGGGCTACTGACGAGCAGTACTTC. The complete variable domain, with remaining parts taken from reference TRBV5-1 and TRBJ2-7, reads KAGVTQTPRYLIKTRGQQVTLSCSPISGHRSVSWYQQTPGQGLQFLFEYFSETQRNKGNFPGRFSGRQFSNSRSEMNVSTLELGDSALYLCASSLVAGATDEQYFGPGTRLTVT.

The gene calls are TRBV5-4 and TRBJ2-5; 12 bases map to TRBD2. The CDR3 contains 16 residues. J gave up 4 bases and V 5 bases, and 9 bases lay outside the gene matches. Germline V gene sequence: CDR1 SGHNT, CDR2 YYREEE (reference sequence). In DNA form, the CDR3 reads TGTGCCAGCAGAGCCGCTAGCGGGGGGGCCGCAGAGACCCAGTACTTC. Encoded protein: CASRAASGGAAETQYF.